One sample yielded the 21 T cell receptor beta chains listed below, sequenced in a study of OX40 agonist ivuxolimab in advanced cancers. Generated by immunoSEQ multiplex PCR, the TCRdb table keeps only in-frame clones and is missing some. The profile covers tens of thousands of clones, with approximately 86% appearing a single time and 3.5% to 4.5% taken by the ten largest. The sequences come from CD4+ or CD8+ T cells sorted from blood, collected in a trial of the OX40 agonist ivuxolimab. The receptor set was obtained from an adult with an advanced solid tumor such as melanoma, head and neck, liver or kidney cancer.

This chain joins TRBV4-1 and TRBJ2-1; 10 bases fit TRBD2. Germline values: CDR1 MGHRA, CDR2 YSYEKL. Germline trimming cut 2 bases from V and 8 bases from J; bases unmatched to any gene: 12. The CDR3 has 17 amino acids. CDR3 loop: CASSQSFLSGRAHEQFF. DNA of the CDR3: TGCGCCAGCAGCCAATCATTCCTCAGCGGGAGGGCCCATGAGCAGTTCTTC.

The chain carries TRBV28 and TRBJ1-2, with D maybe TRBD1 (6 bases). The germline V gene encodes CDR1 MDHEN and CDR2 SYDVKM. Trimming cost V 6 bases and J 8 bases, with 16 bases left between them. CDR3 length equals 13 residues. The CDR3 region has the DNA TGTGCCAGCAGCCGAGGACAGTTCCTGGGCTACACCTTC. Its protein product is CASSRGQFLGYTF.

The DNA of the CDR3 is TGTGCCAGCACCTTACAGGGGTCCCAGCCCCAGCATTTT. Its translation: CASTLQGSQPQHF. This chain uses TRBV6-6 with TRBJ1-5, with TRBD1 matching over 7 bases. The CDR3 runs to 13 residues. V lost 7 bases, J lost 7 bases, and 7 bases stayed unmatched. Germline V gene lookup returns CDR1 MNHNY and CDR2 SVGAGI (reference sequence).

The chain has TRBV18 and TRBJ2-1; 12 positions match TRBD2. The CDR3 has 18 residues. Germline trimming cut 3 bases from V and 3 bases from J; bases unmatched to any gene: 9. Germline CDR1 is KGHSH and CDR2 is LQKENI. This chain's CDR3 is CASSPLPTSGRDYNEQFF. CDR3 bases: TGTGCCAGCTCACCCCTTCCGACTAGCGGGAGAGACTACAATGAGCAGTTCTTC.

The rearrangement links TRBV13 to TRBJ2-3, with 12 positions matching TRBD2. The CDR3 is 18 amino acids. Per the germline V gene, CDR1 is PRHDT and CDR2 is FYEKMQ (reference sequence). Losses at the gene ends were 5 bases for V and 2 bases for J; bases not matched to a gene: 11. The CDR3 reads CASSIRLAGAGTTDTQYF. The DNA for the CDR3 is TGTGCCAGCAGCATCCGACTAGCGGGAGCCGGGACCACAGATACGCAGTATTTT.

The chain joins TRBV7-2 to TRBJ2-7, with TRBD1 matching 9 bases. Looked up from germline, CDR1 is SGHTA and CDR2 is FQGNSA. This CDR3 comprises 15 residues. V lost 6 bases to trimming and J lost 5 bases; unmatched junction nucleotides: 11. The CDR3 reads CASRPSGTGFHEQYF. DNA for the CDR3: TGTGCCAGCAGACCCTCCGGGACAGGGTTCCACGAGCAGTACTTC.

This chain uses TRBV29-1 with TRBJ1-1, with D possibly being TRBD1 (6 bases). V was shortened by 0 bases and J by 0 bases, with 8 bases between the two germline ends. The CDR3 has 14 amino acids. Germline-derived CDR1 and CDR2 are SQVTM and ANQGSEA. CDR3 amino acids: CSVEETGLNTEAFF. As DNA, the CDR3 is TGCAGCGTTGAAGAGACAGGACTGAACACTGAAGCTTTCTTT.

This chain joins TRBV6-5 and TRBJ2-1; the D gene could be TRBD1 or TRBD2 (5 bases each). The CDR3 sequence is 11 residues long. Germline lookup yields CDR1 MNHEY and CDR2 SVGAGI. Trimming cost V 2 bases and J 9 bases, with 5 bases left between them. The CDR3: CASSYGGEQFF. In DNA form, the CDR3 reads TGTGCCAGCAGTTACGGGGGTGAGCAGTTCTTC.

The V call is TRBV4-3, the J call TRBJ1-4; 8 nucleotides line up with TRBD1. V was clipped by 2 bases and J by 3 bases; unmatched bases: 8. CDR3 size: 17 residues. CDR1 is LGHNA and CDR2 is YSLEER in the germline V gene. The CDR3: CASSQFPPGQANEKLFF. Here the CDR3 DNA reads TGCGCCAGCAGCCAATTCCCTCCGGGACAGGCTAATGAAAAACTGTTTTTT.

J is TRBJ1-2 and V is TRBV7-9; D call uncertain. Trimming took off 2 bases at V and 3 bases at J, with 4 bases between the two ends. The CDR3 extends over 12 amino acids. Germline values: CDR1 SEHNR, CDR2 FQNEAQ (reference sequence). The CDR3 reads CASSLRDYGYTF. The CDR3 DNA sequence: TGTGCCAGCAGCTTAAGAGACTATGGCTACACCTTC.

The chain uses TRBV6-6 and TRBJ2-7; 9 bases map to TRBD2. V was clipped by 4 bases and J by 6 bases; unmatched bases: 10. There are 15 residues in the CDR3. Germline CDR1 and CDR2: MNHNY and SVGAGI (reference sequence). CDR3 loop: CASSSSPGLAREQYF. In DNA form, the CDR3 reads TGTGCCAGCAGTTCCTCGCCGGGACTAGCTCGCGAGCAGTACTTC.

This clone has more than one count but fewer than ten. The rearrangement links TRBV18 to TRBJ2-7, with D tentatively TRBD1 (5 bases). V gave up 2 bases and J gave up 7 bases, with 15 bases separating them. Germline assignment: CDR1 KGHSH and CDR2 LQKENI. CDR3 length equals 14 residues. CDR3 sequence: CASSPGRDLGEQYF. Here the CDR3 DNA reads TGTGCCAGCTCACCAGGCAGGGATCTAGGAGAGCAGTACTTC.

V usage is TRBV11-2 and J usage is TRBJ2-1, with 7 nucleotides matching TRBD1. Trimming took 6 bases from V and 0 from J; bases not matched to a gene: 2. From germline, CDR1 is SGHAT and CDR2 FQNNGV. The CDR3 covers 14 residues. The CDR3 here is CASRQGSSYNEQFF. CDR3 DNA sequence: TGTGCCAGCAGACAGGGGAGCTCCTACAATGAGCAGTTCTTC.

The sample holds a few counts of this clone. CDR3 region: CASSQAWGTNEKLFF. In DNA, the CDR3 is TGTGCCAGCAGCCAAGCATGGGGGACGAATGAAAAACTGTTTTTT. This chain uses TRBV4-2 with TRBJ1-4; D possibly corresponds to TRBD1 (5 bases). This CDR3 is built from 15 residues. Germline loops: CDR1 LGHNA, CDR2 YNFKEQ. Deletions cut 1 base from V and 5 bases from J, with 11 bases between.

The chain employs TRBV13 and TRBJ1-4; D unresolved. The CDR3 runs to 16 residues. V shed 3 bases and J shed 5 bases, with 16 bases lying between them. Germline V gene sequence: CDR1 PRHDT, CDR2 FYEKMQ (reference sequence). The CDR3 DNA sequence: TGTGCCAGCAGCTTGGGCACCGGGCTGGGGAATGAAAAACTGTTTTTT. Its protein is CASSLGTGLGNEKLFF. Variable domain in full (rest from reference TRBV13 and TRBJ1-4): AAGVIQSPRHLIKEKRETATLKCYPIPRHDTVYWYQQGPGQDPQFLISFYEKMQSDKGSIPDRFSAQQFSDYHSELNMSSLELGDSALYFCASSLGTGLGNEKLFFGSGTQLSVL.

This clone was observed once. The gene calls are TRBV5-8 and TRBJ2-7, with 9 bases fitting TRBD1. V was clipped by 4 bases and J by 5 bases; unmatched bases: 4. The CDR3 covers 13 residues. CDR1 is SGHTS, CDR2 YDEGEE, per germline. The CDR3 DNA reads TGTGCCAGCAGCGCCCGGGACAGGGACGAGCAGTACTTC. Its translation: CASSARDRDEQYF.

This chain links TRBV7-9 with TRBJ2-7; D not resolved. Looked up from germline, CDR1 is SEHNR and CDR2 is FQNEAQ (reference sequence). This CDR3 spans 11 amino acids. V dropped 3 bases and J dropped 5 bases, with 5 bases sitting between them. Written as DNA, the CDR3 is TGTGCCAGCAGCTTTTGGAACGAGCAGTACTTC. Protein sequence: CASSFWNEQYF. Based on the CDR3 plus reference TRBV7-9 and TRBJ2-7, the full variable domain is DTGVSQNPRHKITKRGQNVTFRCDPISEHNRLYWYRQTLGQGPEFLTYFQNEAQLEKSRLLSDRFSAERPKGSFSTLEIQRTEQGDSAMYLCASSFWNEQYFGPGTRLTVT.

This clone was recorded a few times. The rearrangement links TRBV5-4 to TRBJ2-5; 7 nucleotides agree with TRBD2. CDR3 size: 15 residues. Trimming at V came to 4 bases and at J to 4 bases, leaving 10 bases not matched to a gene. Germline V gene data show CDR1 as SGHNT and CDR2 as YYREEE (reference sequence). The CDR3: CASSAGLSTGETQYF. CDR3 DNA: TGTGCCAGCAGCGCGGGACTATCCACGGGAGAGACCCAGTACTTC.

This clone was observed a single time. V is TRBV28 and J is TRBJ1-1, with D uncertain. CDR1 and CDR2 (germline): MDHEN, SYDVKM. V was cut by 5 bases and J by 11 bases, with 18 bases left in between. There are 13 residues in the CDR3. The CDR3 coding sequence is TGTGCCAGCAGTCTACCCACGACGACTGTCGCTTTCTTT. Amino acid sequence: CASSLPTTTVAFF.

The chain uses TRBV7-9 and TRBJ2-7; 10 nucleotides agree with TRBD1. V was pared by 5 bases and J by 3 bases, with 7 bases of the junction left unmatched. Germline V gene lookup returns CDR1 SEHNR and CDR2 FQNEAQ (reference sequence). This CDR3 is built from 15 residues. As DNA, the CDR3 is TGTGCCAGCAGCACTTGGACAGGGGGAATCTACGAGCAGTACTTC. Protein product: CASSTWTGGIYEQYF.

The J gene is TRBJ1-2, the V gene TRBV30; the match to TRBD1 covers 9 bases. The V gene's germline CDR1 is GTSNPN and CDR2 SVGIG (reference sequence). The CDR3 has 14 amino acids. J lost 9 bases, V lost 4 bases, and 12 bases had no gene match. The CDR3 loop is CAWKSIGQGIRYTF. In nucleotides, the CDR3 is TGTGCCTGGAAATCAATCGGACAGGGGATACGCTACACCTTC. Supplemented by reference TRBV30 and TRBJ1-2, the full variable domain reads SQTIHQWPATLVQPVGSPLSLECTVEGTSNPNLYWYRQAAGRGLQLLFYSVGIGQISSEVPQNLSASRPQDRQFILSSKKLLLSDSGFYLCAWKSIGQGIRYTFGSGTRLTVV.